This T cell receptor (beta chain) is drawn from a study of post-analysis software for immune sequencing data. In the study overall: The disease courses covered relapsing-remitting, secondary progressive and progressive-relapsing multiple sclerosis.

This CDR3 is 15 amino acids long. In germline, CDR1 is PRHDT, CDR2 FYEKMQ (reference sequence). V lost 5 bases and J lost 7, with 21 bases in between. Regarding the study as a whole: When patients were compared with controls, about five TRBV segments were more frequent, TRBV5-6, TRBV5-1 and TRBV20-1 among them.

cDNA libraries of TCR beta carried unique molecular identifiers. The T cell input of about 1 to 10 million gave around 540,000 cDNA molecules. Using its own MiXCR run on the PCR reads, TCRdb lists one record per CDR3 protein. The data show hundreds of thousands of distinct CDR3 sequences, roughly 46% seen once. Notes on this clonotype: Its antigen is as yet unknown.

V and J are TRBV13 and TRBJ2-7; D not resolved. This clonotype originated in a girl aged 10 to 17 with multiple sclerosis. The specimen sequenced was blood. The CDR3 bases are TGTGCCAGCAGCCCAAGACTGACAATCGACAATGAGCAGTACTTC. As protein: CASSPRLTIDNEQYF.